The 20 T cell receptor beta chains below were found in one sample sequenced in a study of T cells in Graves' hyperthyroidism and ophthalmopathy. Researchers took RNA transcripts and amplified the TCR beta CDR3 regions from them. During a first-round RT-PCR of the TCR CDR3, the HTBI primer set was used. TCRdb analysed the multiplex PCR reads with MiXCR anew, one entry per CDR3 protein. The sample records around 300,000 distinct CDR3 sequences, roughly 14% being singletons. Sequencing input: blood. Receptor source: a woman in her twenties or thirties with Graves' hyperthyroidism that later progressed to Graves' ophthalmopathy.

In this sample, this clonotype turned up many times. The chain couples TRBV25-1 to TRBJ1-4; TRBD1 matches 7 bases. This CDR3 has 18 amino acids. The ends lost 6 bases at V and 4 bases at J; junction bases unmatched: 17. CDR1 is MGHDK, CDR2 SYGVNS, per germline. CDR3 sequence (DNA): TGTGCCAGCAGCAAGGAGGGACAGCAGGCTGGGAGTAATGAAAAACTGTTTTTT. Its translation: CASSKEGQQAGSNEKLFF.

This clonotype was seen repeatedly, ten times or more. This chain joins TRBV7-8 and TRBJ1-2, with 10 nucleotides matching TRBD1. The CDR3 runs to 14 residues. Germline V lookup: CDR1 SGHVS, CDR2 FQNEAQ. Trimming cost V 0 bases and J 8 bases; bases outside gene matches: 3. CDR3 bases: TGTGCCAGCAGCTTAGCCGTGACAGGGGGCGGCTACACCTTC. Translation gives CASSLAVTGGGYTF.

The chain links TRBV6-2 or TRBV6-3 to TRBJ1-3; 7 nucleotides match TRBD1. The V and J ends lost 6 bases and 4 bases, in that order; junction bases with no gene match: 12. The CDR3 consists of 16 residues. CDR1 MNHEY and CDR2 SVGEGT come from the germline V gene. The CDR3 spells CASSPPRRGHGNTIYF. The CDR3 coding sequence is TGTGCCAGCAGCCCCCCGAGGAGGGGGCACGGAAACACCATATATTTT.

V and J are TRBV6-1 and TRBJ2-1, with 10 bases fitting TRBD2. The CDR3 spans 18 residues. CDR1 is MNHNS and CDR2 is SASEGT in the germline V gene. J lost 6 bases, V lost 6 bases, and 17 bases had no gene match. CDR3 in amino acids: CASSRQRNLAGVGNEQFF. The DNA of the CDR3 is TGTGCCAGCAGCCGACAACGAAATCTAGCGGGAGTGGGCAATGAGCAGTTCTTC.

In this sample, this clonotype turned up a few times. The chain carries TRBV7-9 and TRBJ1-4; 7 nucleotides agree with TRBD1. V lost 5 bases and J lost 4; bases outside the gene matches: 7. CDR1 SEHNR and CDR2 FQNEAQ come from the germline V gene (reference sequence). The CDR3 contains 15 residues. The CDR3 protein is CASSVTGALNEKLFF. In DNA form, the CDR3 reads TGTGCCAGCAGCGTCACAGGGGCCCTTAATGAAAAACTGTTTTTT.

By frequency in the sample, this clonotype is medium-sized (0.01 to 0.1%). The chain recombines TRBV12-3 or TRBV12-4 with TRBJ2-3; 7 bases match TRBD1. The V segment lost 6 bases and the J segment 6 bases; nucleotides outside the gene matches: 12. This CDR3 is built from 15 residues. This chain's CDR3 is CASSQGTAQMDTQYF. The CDR3 bases are TGTGCCAGCAGCCAAGGGACAGCGCAGATGGATACGCAGTATTTT.

The rearrangement uses TRBV20-1 and TRBJ2-2, with 9 bases aligning to TRBD2. Germline V gene sequence: CDR1 DFQATT, CDR2 SNEGSKA (reference sequence). V shed 3 bases and J 5 bases; nucleotides not matched to a gene: 10. This CDR3 is 16 amino acids long. CDR3 DNA: TGCAGTGCTAGCGCACTGACTAGCGGAGGTACCGGGGAGCTGTTTTTT. Amino acids: CSASALTSGGTGELFF.

This clonotype has ten or more counts. V gene TRBV20-1 combines with J gene TRBJ2-7; 12 bases align to TRBD1. CDR1 and CDR2 (germline): DFQATT, SNEGSKA (reference sequence). J was trimmed by 5 bases and V by 3 bases; bases with no gene match: 8. The CDR3 runs 15 residues. CDR3 coding DNA: TGCAGTGCTAGTGAAGTCGGGACAGGGGGCCACGAGCAGTACTTC. This translates into CSASEVGTGGHEQYF.

This clonotype was counted ten times or more. The V call is TRBV6-2 or TRBV6-3, the J call TRBJ1-1; maybe TRBD1 (5 bases). CDR1 is MNHEY, CDR2 SVGEGT, per germline. This CDR3 region has 14 residues. Trimming shortened V by 8 bases and J by 5 bases, and 18 bases separated the two germline ends. This chain's CDR3 is CASLRDAVRTEAFF. The CDR3 coding sequence is TGTGCCAGCCTAAGGGACGCCGTTCGTACTGAAGCTTTCTTT.

In this sample, this clonotype turned up many times. This chain connects TRBV9 to TRBJ2-3, with D unresolved. CDR3 length equals 15 residues. CDR1 and CDR2 (germline): SGDLS, YYNGEE. V dropped 0 bases and J dropped 2 bases, with 10 bases sitting between them. CDR3 bases: TGTGCCAGCAGCGTAGGTCTCCTCAACACAGATACGCAGTATTTT. Amino acid sequence: CASSVGLLNTDTQYF.

This clonotype was observed many times. This chain uses TRBV20-1 with TRBJ2-3; D gene uncertain. The CDR3 runs to 13 residues. V was cut by 6 bases and J by 2 bases, with 12 bases left in between. CDR1 is DFQATT, CDR2 SNEGSKA, per germline (reference sequence). The CDR3 region is CSAPPPNTDTQYF. The CDR3 nucleotides are TGCAGTGCGCCCCCTCCTAACACAGATACGCAGTATTTT.

This clonotype was observed many times. The chain couples TRBV6-1 to TRBJ2-3; tentatively, D is TRBD1 or TRBD2 (5 bases each). Germline CDR1 reads MNHNS; CDR2 reads SASEGT. The CDR3 runs 15 residues. Deletions cut 5 bases from V and 1 base from J, with 13 bases between. The CDR3 loop reads CASSYAQGGTDTQYF. The DNA of the CDR3 is TGTGCCAGCAGTTACGCGCAGGGAGGCACAGATACGCAGTATTTT.

This clonotype came up many times. The V gene is TRBV11-2, the J gene TRBJ2-1, with D tentatively TRBD2 (5 bases). The CDR3 is 15 amino acids. The V gene's germline CDR1 is SGHAT and CDR2 FQNNGV. The V end lost 0 bases, the J end lost 5 bases, and 11 bases lay between the germline ends. The CDR3 reads CASSLEFSGNNEQFF. DNA of the CDR3: TGTGCCAGCAGCTTAGAATTTTCGGGGAACAATGAGCAGTTCTTC.

This clonotype was picked up many times. The CDR3 bases are TGCGCCAGCAGCCAAGGATGGTCTTGGGACACTGAAGCTTTCTTT. Translated, it gives CASSQGWSWDTEAFF. This chain connects TRBV4-1 to TRBJ1-1; no definite D call. Germline V gives CDR1 MGHRA, CDR2 YSYEKL. Trimming removed 1 base at V and 3 bases at J, with 12 bases between. The CDR3 is 15 residues long.

V and J are TRBV5-1 and TRBJ2-7; D tentatively fits TRBD1 or TRBD2 (5 bases each). The V and J ends lost 1 base and 3 bases respectively, with 17 bases between them. The CDR3 runs 16 residues. The germline V gene has CDR1 SGHRS and CDR2 YFSETQ. The CDR3 region has the DNA TGCGCCAGCAGCTTGAGTAAGGGACCGTTAGGCTACGAGCAGTACTTC. Translating it yields CASSLSKGPLGYEQYF.

This clonotype was counted ten times or more. V and J are TRBV12-3 or TRBV12-4 and TRBJ2-1, with 9 bases identical to TRBD1. J gave up 5 bases and V 6 bases, and 8 bases lay outside the gene matches. CDR3 length: 15 residues. The DNA for the CDR3 is TGTGCCAGCAGCCCTGGACAGGGGATCCACAATGAGCAGTTCTTC. Protein sequence: CASSPGQGIHNEQFF.

In this sample, this clonotype turned up a few times. A much larger clone lies one base from this, so it may be a read error. This chain connects TRBV9 to TRBJ1-2; 7 bases line up with TRBD1. V shed 4 bases and J 0 bases; nucleotides not matched to a gene: 6. The CDR3 is made up of 15 amino acids. In germline, CDR1 is SGDLS, CDR2 YYNGEE. CDR3 loop: CASSPQTGPNYGYTF. The CDR3 bases are TGTGCCAGCAGCCCCCAGACAGGGCCTAACTATGGCTACACCTTC.

Many counts were recorded for this clonotype. The rearrangement joins TRBV7-9 to TRBJ2-1; D remains unclear. This CDR3 contains 13 residues. Germline V lookup: CDR1 SEHNR, CDR2 FQNEAQ (reference sequence). Trimming removed 1 base from V and 7 bases from J, with 8 bases in between. This CDR3 is CASSLGASNEQFF. The CDR3 nucleotides are TGTGCCAGCAGCTTAGGGGCTAGTAATGAGCAGTTCTTC. Drawing the rest from reference TRBV7-9 and TRBJ2-1, the complete variable domain is DTGVSQNPRHKITKRGQNVTFRCDPISEHNRLYWYRQTLGQGPEFLTYFQNEAQLEKSRLLSDRFSAERPKGSFSTLEIQRTEQGDSAMYLCASSLGASNEQFFGPGTRLTVL.

This clonotype was recorded at least ten times. The genes are TRBV12-3 or TRBV12-4 and TRBJ2-1; 7 positions agree with TRBD2. The CDR3 runs 12 residues. Trimming cost V 6 bases and J 8 bases; bases outside gene matches: 4. The CDR3 nucleotides read TGTGCCAGCAGAGGACTAGTGGATGAGCAGTTCTTC. Amino acid sequence: CASRGLVDEQFF.

The table lists this clonotype with many counts. This rearrangement joins TRBV2 to TRBJ2-5; weak D call: TRBD2 (5 bases). The CDR3 contains 16 residues. V dropped 6 bases and J dropped 3 bases, with 20 bases sitting between them. Looked up from germline, CDR1 is SNHLY and CDR2 is FYNNEI. The CDR3 DNA is TGTGCCAGCAGCTATTCAACCCTCGGAGCGGAAGAGACCCAGTACTTC. Amino acids: CASSYSTLGAEETQYF.